These 25 T cell receptor beta chains share one sample of origin, sequenced in a study of cytomegalovirus exposure and HLA in healthy donors. The study ran its PCR with 60 Vbeta and 13 Jbeta primers. This table comes from immunoSEQ multiplex PCR, and its TCRdb copy is limited to in-frame clones, with some not included. The sample records 90,000 to 120,000 clones, about 75% being singletons. The sample was PBMCs. These receptor sequences come from a man between 60 and 75 years old in good health and CMV-seropositive.

V is TRBV6-6 and J is TRBJ2-1, with a possible D match to TRBD1 (5 bases). CDR1 and CDR2 from the germline V gene are MNHNY and SVGAGI (reference sequence). CDR3 length: 13 amino acids. V gave up 5 bases and J gave up 2 bases, with 7 bases separating them. CDR3 protein: CASSLDTYNEQFF. CDR3 DNA sequence: TGTGCCAGCAGTCTGGACACCTACAATGAGCAGTTCTTC.

The rearrangement links TRBV12-5 to TRBJ2-5; the D gene is possibly TRBD1 (6 bases). Germline loops: CDR1 LGHNT, CDR2 FRNRAP. The CDR3 extends over 15 amino acids. Deletions cut 0 bases from V and 2 bases from J, with 10 bases between. The CDR3 spells CASGLVHGTQETQYF. CDR3 in DNA: TGTGCTAGTGGTTTGGTACATGGGACACAAGAGACCCAGTACTTC.

The V and J genes are TRBV29-1 and TRBJ2-7; 7 bases align to TRBD2. CDR1 is SQVTM and CDR2 is ANQGSEA in the germline V gene. The CDR3 has 18 residues. Unmatched junction bases numbered 20, after V lost 4 bases and J lost 2 bases. CDR3 residues: CSVVWGGWSDGGPYEQYF. In DNA, the CDR3 is TGCAGCGTTGTGTGGGGGGGGTGGTCGGACGGAGGACCCTACGAGCAGTACTTC.

The V gene is TRBV7-9, the J gene TRBJ1-4, with 7 bases that match TRBD1. Germline values: CDR1 SEHNR, CDR2 FQNEAQ (reference sequence). The CDR3 totals 14 residues. Trimming cost V 2 bases and J 7 bases; bases outside gene matches: 4. The CDR3 coding sequence is TGTGCCAGCAGCTTAATGGACAGGCCTGAAAAACTGTTTTTT. This codes for CASSLMDRPEKLFF.

This chain uses TRBV19 with TRBJ1-1; 9 nucleotides align to TRBD1. V was pared by 2 bases and J by 1 base, with 8 bases of the junction left unmatched. Germline V gene lookup returns CDR1 LNHDA and CDR2 SQIVND (reference sequence). The CDR3 totals 17 residues. The CDR3 spells CASSITPGTGKNTEAFF. CDR3 nucleotides: TGTGCCAGTAGTATAACCCCGGGGACAGGGAAGAACACTGAAGCTTTCTTT.

The rearrangement links TRBV19 to TRBJ2-3; D possibly corresponds to TRBD2 (6 bases). Trimming took 0 bases from V and 2 from J, leaving 21 bases between them. The CDR3 has 19 residues. CDR1 and CDR2 from the germline V gene are LNHDA and SQIVND (reference sequence). CDR3 nucleotides: TGTGCCAGTAGTATAGATAGCAGCCTGGCGGGGAAAGACACAGATACGCAGTATTTT. Translating gives CASSIDSSLAGKDTDTQYF.

This chain links TRBV7-9 with TRBJ1-2; a weak D match, TRBD1 (5 bases). This CDR3 comprises 13 residues. Trimming pared 2 bases from V and 8 bases from J, leaving 12 bases between. Germline loops: CDR1 SEHNR, CDR2 FQNEAQ (reference sequence). CDR3 amino acids: CASSLNQGWGYTF. The CDR3, as DNA: TGTGCCAGCAGCTTAAACCAGGGTTGGGGCTACACCTTC.

This sequence joins TRBV20-1 and TRBJ2-5; perhaps TRBD1 as D (5 bases). The germline V and J ends were trimmed by 1 base and 8 bases, with 8 bases remaining between them. CDR1 and CDR2 from the germline V gene are DFQATT and SNEGSKA (reference sequence). This CDR3 is built from 11 residues. The CDR3 sequence is CSARAQGTQYF. In nucleotides, the CDR3 is TGCAGTGCTAGAGCCCAGGGAACCCAGTACTTC.

This clone was counted only a few times. The chain links TRBV6-5 to TRBJ2-3; possibly TRBD2 for D (5 bases). From germline, CDR1 is MNHEY and CDR2 SVGAGI. CDR3 length: 14 amino acids. V was shortened by 2 bases and J by 0 bases, with 6 bases between the two germline ends. The CDR3 protein is CASSYGESTDTQYF. Here the CDR3 DNA reads TGTGCCAGCAGTTACGGGGAGAGCACAGATACGCAGTATTTT.

V and J are TRBV9 and TRBJ1-1; 9 bases fit TRBD1. Losses at the gene ends were 4 bases for V and 5 bases for J; bases not matched to a gene: 9. Germline CDR1 reads SGDLS; CDR2 reads YYNGEE. The CDR3 length is 15 residues. CDR3 nucleotide sequence: TGTGCCAGCAGCCCTCCGGGACAGGGTGGTACTGAAGCTTTCTTT. Protein: CASSPPGQGGTEAFF.

V usage is TRBV5-5 and J usage is TRBJ2-1; TRBD2 might be the D (7 bases). Trimming pared 1 base from V and 8 bases from J, leaving 10 bases between. Germline values: CDR1 SGHKS, CDR2 YYEKEE (reference sequence). This CDR3 spans 13 amino acids. In DNA form, the CDR3 reads TGTGCCAGCAGCTTGACGGGGGGCGATGAGCAGTTCTTC. Translated, it gives CASSLTGGDEQFF.

The chain joins TRBV5-1 to TRBJ1-4; a weak D match, TRBD1 (6 bases). The germline V gene encodes CDR1 SGHRS and CDR2 YFSETQ. Trimming took 4 bases from V and 4 from J, leaving 11 bases between them. The CDR3 is 14 amino acids. In DNA, the CDR3 is TGCGCCAGCAGCGATCCGGGACATAATGAAAAACTGTTTTTT. Encoded protein: CASSDPGHNEKLFF.

This chain joins TRBV29-1 and TRBJ2-5; D unresolved. The J call is uncertain, as TRBJ2-7 better fits the DNA end. Per the germline V gene, CDR1 is SQVTM and CDR2 is ANQGSEA. The CDR3 is 11 amino acids. CDR3 residues: CSVEVGYEQYF. In DNA form, the CDR3 reads TGCAGCGTTGAGGTCGGGTACGAGCAGTACTTC.

The CDR3 sequence: CASSDTGTRSYGYTF. CDR3 sequence (DNA): TGTGCCAGCAGCGACACAGGGACGAGGAGCTATGGCTACACCTTC. V and J are TRBV9 and TRBJ1-2, with D perhaps TRBD1 (6 bases). The CDR3 consists of 15 residues. Germline lookup yields CDR1 SGDLS and CDR2 YYNGEE. V was cut by 3 bases and J by 4 bases, with 16 bases left in between.

This clone was detected only a few times. This chain links TRBV5-4 with TRBJ2-3, with a weak D call TRBD1 (5 bases). With 2 bases removed from V and 5 bases from J, the gap between germline ends came to 9 bases. CDR3 length: 13 amino acids. The germline V gene encodes CDR1 SGHNT and CDR2 YYREEE (reference sequence). The CDR3 is CASSFVGRDTQYF. CDR3 bases: TGTGCCAGCAGCTTTGTGGGGCGAGATACGCAGTATTTT.

The gene calls are TRBV7-3 and TRBJ2-7, with D perhaps TRBD2 (7 bases). V dropped 3 bases and J dropped 3 bases, with 12 bases sitting between them. Germline assignment: CDR1 SGHTA and CDR2 FQGTGA. The CDR3 contains 14 residues. Here the CDR3 reads CASSFGGGGYEQYF. For the CDR3, the DNA is TGTGCCAGCAGCTTTGGGGGAGGGGGCTACGAGCAGTACTTC.

This sequence joins TRBV7-8 and TRBJ1-5, with D perhaps matching TRBD1 (6 bases). Germline V gene data show CDR1 as SGHVS and CDR2 as FQNEAQ. V lost 0 bases and J 4 bases, leaving 22 bases between the germline ends. The CDR3 sequence is 19 residues long. The CDR3 loop is CASSLAQSFAGQINQPQHF. Here the CDR3 DNA reads TGTGCCAGCAGCTTAGCGCAAAGTTTCGCAGGACAGATAAATCAGCCCCAGCATTTT.

This rearrangement joins TRBV5-4 to TRBJ2-1, with TRBD2 as a possible D gene (6 bases). The ends were cut back, 6 bases at V and 4 bases at J, with 17 bases in the middle. CDR3 length: 15 amino acids. In germline, CDR1 is SGHNT, CDR2 YYREEE (reference sequence). CDR3 sequence: CASTRGRGTYNEQFF. In DNA, the CDR3 is TGTGCCAGCACCCGGGGTCGGGGGACGTACAATGAGCAGTTCTTC.

This rearrangement joins TRBV6-5 to TRBJ2-7; the match to TRBD2 covers 14 bases. This CDR3 has 16 residues. Germline CDR1 reads MNHEY; CDR2 reads SVGAGI. J lost 5 bases, V lost 2 bases, and 5 bases had no gene match. The CDR3 bases are TGTGCCAGCAGTTACACGACTAGCGGGGGGGCGGACGAGCAGTACTTC. This codes for CASSYTTSGGADEQYF.

J is TRBJ1-1 and V is TRBV5-5; D possibly corresponds to TRBD1 (5 bases). CDR1 SGHKS and CDR2 YYEKEE come from the germline V gene (reference sequence). The CDR3 runs to 13 residues. V was cut by 3 bases and J by 7 bases, with 13 bases left in between. The chain's CDR3 is CASSSPGGGEAFF. In DNA, the CDR3 is TGTGCCAGCAGCTCGCCGGGCGGGGGTGAAGCTTTCTTT.

This sequence joins TRBV19 and TRBJ1-3; no reliable D call. Germline CDR1 LNHDA, CDR2 SQIVND (reference sequence). The V gene lost 6 bases and the J gene lost 2 bases, with 14 bases spanning the gap. This CDR3 region has 15 residues. CDR3 protein: CASRITWLTGNTIYF. In nucleotides, the CDR3 is TGTGCCAGTAGAATCACATGGTTGACTGGAAACACCATATATTTT.

The chain recombines TRBV7-7 with TRBJ1-6; 9 nucleotides align to TRBD1. V lost 4 bases, J lost 9 bases, and 7 bases stayed unmatched. Looked up from germline, CDR1 is SSHAT and CDR2 is FNYEAQ (reference sequence). CDR3 length: 15 amino acids. This CDR3 is CASSYGGTGTSPLHF. The CDR3 region has the DNA TGTGCCAGCAGCTACGGCGGGACAGGGACTTCACCCCTCCACTTT.

J is TRBJ1-5 and V is TRBV19; D uncertain. The CDR3 is made up of 19 amino acids. V was pared by 5 bases and J by 0 bases, with 23 bases between. CDR1 is LNHDA, CDR2 SQIVND, per germline (reference sequence). The CDR3, as DNA: TGTGCCAGTAGTGGGGAGGGTACTCGAGGATCCCATAGCAATCAGCCCCAGCATTTT. It specifies CASSGEGTRGSHSNQPQHF.

This clone was picked up a small number of times. This CDR3 reads CASSQEGTYSYEQYF. The CDR3 DNA is TGCGCCAGCAGCCAAGAGGGGACTTACTCCTACGAGCAGTACTTC. The chain carries TRBV4-3 and TRBJ2-7; D possibly corresponds to TRBD2 (6 bases). Germline CDR1 LGHNA, CDR2 YSLEER. Trimming took 0 bases from V and 0 from J, leaving 9 bases between them. This CDR3 has 15 residues.

The CDR3 DNA reads as TGTGCCAGCAGTTTTCGGGGGGCCGAGCAGTACTTC. Translating it yields CASSFRGAEQYF. The gene calls are TRBV27 and TRBJ2-7; possibly TRBD2 for D (7 bases). Between the trimmed V and J ends, which lost 3 bases and 6 bases, there was a span of 9 bases. CDR1 is MNHEY, CDR2 SMNVEV, per germline (reference sequence). The CDR3 contains 12 residues.